The clone carrying this TCR beta chain was observed many times. Its antigen is not known. The authors amplified TCR beta CDR3 regions from RNA transcripts. Second-round multiplex PCR followed a first-round RT-PCR using HTBI primers. TCRdb used MiXCR to reprocess the multiplex PCR reads, holding one entry per CDR3 protein. There are over a million distinct CDR3 sequences in the sample; about 35% occur only once, and 11% lies in the top ten. Included hyperthyroidism patients were aged 18 to 65 and newly diagnosed (under 2 months' duration). This sample is drawn from a study of Graves' ophthalmopathy and Graves' hyperthyroidism. Study results and limitations: Both an approximately 69% sensitivity and an approximately 74% specificity characterized the model's predictions of ophthalmopathy progression. In blood, most expanded thyroid clonotypes above 0.001 frequency were also detected.

The CDR3 covers 12 residues. CDR1 and CDR2 (germline): DFQATT, SNEGSKA (reference sequence). Input material: peripheral blood or thyroid tissue (not recorded which). This receptor was obtained from an adult man with Graves' hyperthyroidism. The chain links TRBV20-1 to TRBJ1-1; TRBD1 is a possible D gene (5 bases). CDR3 coding DNA: TGCAGAGTGGGGGGGTGGAACACTGAAGCTTTCTTT. Protein product: CRVGGWNTEAFF.